Below, one T cell receptor beta chain is given with its context. What antigen it recognizes has not been identified. No base quality values were provided; no much bigger clone lies one nucleotide off. This specimen comes from a study of T cells after somatic rescue of genetic block (dated by TCRdb to between 2020 and 2021). Looking at the study overall: The study assessed how robust, over the long term, a T-cell system was when the system had developed through somatic rescue of a genetic block in T-cell development.

The germline V and J ends show losses of 5 bases and 8 bases respectively, and no gene match explains 5 bases of the junction. CDR1 and CDR2, per the germline V gene, are SGHVS and FNYEAQ. Inclusive of the bounding cysteine and phenylalanine, the CDR3 is 13 residues long. Only the CDR3 DNA is retained, 39 bases long and in frame from the first base. Libraries were prepared through the immunoSEQ multiplex PCR assay. Drawn from immuneACCESS, this table holds only the in-frame rearrangements with V and J called that TCRdb kept. Clones are partly lost; checked studies trace under half to an unresolved V gene and leave the rest unexplained. Present in this sample are tens of thousands of clones, about 87% of which were seen just once. Together, the top ten hold roughly 1.7% of the sample.

The sample comprised peripheral blood mononuclear cells (PBMCs). This clonotype was obtained from a woman between 18 and 30 years old. Recombination connected TRBV7-6 to TRBJ1-2; 10 bases in the middle match TRBD1. CDR3 region: CASSPGTGEGYTF. The bases are TGTGCCAGCAGCCCCGGGACAGGGGAAGGCTACACCTTC.